These 29 T cell receptor beta chains were all obtained from the same sample, sequenced in a study of cytotoxic CD8 clonotypes in ibrutinib-treated CLL. The protocol was immunoSEQ multiplex PCR, while the TCRdb copy is restricted to in-frame clones and leaves out a portion. The sample yields 140,000 to 150,000 clones, about 80% seen once. The sequenced sample was PBMCs, obtained after 24 months of ibrutinib treatment. These receptors came from a human donor with chronic lymphocytic leukemia.

The J gene is TRBJ1-2, the V gene TRBV5-1, with TRBD1 identical over 9 bases. CDR1 and CDR2 from the germline V gene are SGHRS and YFSETQ. V lost 3 bases to trimming and J lost 5 bases; unmatched junction nucleotides: 5. The length of the CDR3 is 14 residues. The CDR3 here is CASSSTGTGYGYTF. The CDR3 bases are TGCGCCAGCAGCTCGACAGGGACAGGGTATGGCTACACCTTC.

This chain joins TRBV5-1 and TRBJ2-4; 7 nucleotides match TRBD2. The CDR3 consists of 16 residues. V dropped 4 bases and J dropped 3; count of bases not matched to a gene: 10. CDR1 SGHRS and CDR2 YFSETQ come from the germline V gene. This CDR3 reads CASSPRGGWDKNIQYF. The CDR3 nucleotides are TGCGCCAGCAGCCCGAGGGGAGGGTGGGACAAAAACATTCAGTACTTC.

The rearrangement joins TRBV7-3 to TRBJ1-2, with D possibly being TRBD1 (5 bases). This CDR3 spans 13 amino acids. Trimming pared 5 bases from V and 8 bases from J, leaving 15 bases between. Germline-derived CDR1 and CDR2 are SGHTA and FQGTGA. CDR3 residues: CASSLQQGLGYTF. The CDR3 DNA reads as TGTGCCAGCAGCCTCCAGCAGGGACTCGGCTACACCTTC.

This clone was picked up many times. The V and J genes are TRBV28 and TRBJ1-4; D uncertain. There are 12 residues in the CDR3. Trimming shortened V by 5 bases and J by 10 bases, and 11 bases separated the two germline ends. The germline V gene has CDR1 MDHEN and CDR2 SYDVKM. The DNA for the CDR3 is TGTGCCAGCAGTCCCGTGGCGGGAAAACTGTTTTTT. Its translation: CASSPVAGKLFF. Full variable domain (missing parts from reference TRBV28 and TRBJ1-4): DVKVTQSSRYLVKRTGEKVFLECVQDMDHENMFWYRQDPGLGLRLIYFSYDVKMKEKGDIPEGYSVSREKKERFSLILESASTNQTSMYLCASSPVAGKLFFGSGTQLSVL.

The J gene is TRBJ2-7, the V gene TRBV10-3, with D perhaps matching TRBD2 (5 bases). Trimming shortened V by 8 bases and J by 7 bases, and 18 bases separated the two germline ends. The CDR3 extends over 13 amino acids. In germline, CDR1 is ENHRY, CDR2 SYGVKD. The CDR3 region is CAIGWAGTREQYF. CDR3 sequence (DNA): TGTGCCATCGGGTGGGCGGGCACGCGGGAGCAGTACTTC.

This chain joins TRBV27 and TRBJ2-7; possibly TRBD1 for D (6 bases). The CDR3 loop spans 13 amino acids. V lost 4 bases and J lost 6, with 13 bases in between. In germline, CDR1 is MNHEY, CDR2 SMNVEV (reference sequence). The CDR3 spells CASSYRTGSEQYF. The CDR3 DNA is TGTGCCAGCAGTTACCGAACAGGGTCCGAGCAGTACTTC.

This clone was seen more than once but under ten times. This chain connects TRBV18 to TRBJ2-3; D uncertain. V lost 3 bases to trimming and J lost 1 base, with 8 bases between them. Germline loops: CDR1 KGHSH, CDR2 LQKENI. The CDR3 sequence is 14 residues long. For the CDR3, the DNA is TGTGCCAGCTCACCCCCGTCCCGCACAGATACGCAGTATTTT. It codes for CASSPPSRTDTQYF.

This chain links TRBV6-5 with TRBJ2-7; a weak D match, TRBD2 (6 bases). This CDR3 comprises 15 residues. Trimming shortened V by 6 bases and J by 6 bases, and 21 bases separated the two germline ends. Germline V gives CDR1 MNHEY, CDR2 SVGAGI. CDR3: CASRPQPGRRGEQYF. In DNA form, the CDR3 reads TGTGCCAGCAGGCCCCAACCGGGACGGCGGGGCGAGCAGTACTTC.

The V call is TRBV5-4, the J call TRBJ1-3; D gene unclear. The CDR3 sequence is 16 residues long. In germline, CDR1 is SGHNT, CDR2 YYREEE (reference sequence). Deletions cut 4 bases from V and 6 bases from J, with 20 bases between. The CDR3 reads CASSPSPVGSENTIYF. The CDR3 DNA is TGTGCCAGCAGCCCTTCCCCGGTAGGGTCGGAAAACACCATATATTTT.

This chain uses TRBV9 with TRBJ2-2; 13 bases are shared with TRBD2. The CDR3 runs 15 residues. The germline V gene has CDR1 SGDLS and CDR2 YYNGEE. J was trimmed by 6 bases and V by 4 bases; bases with no gene match: 3. CDR3 sequence: CASSRGLAGPGELFF. The CDR3 nucleotides are TGTGCCAGCAGCCGGGGACTAGCGGGACCCGGGGAGCTGTTTTTT.

V gene TRBV2 combines with J gene TRBJ1-2; no firm D call. The germline gives CDR1 SNHLY, CDR2 FYNNEI. The CDR3 is made up of 12 amino acids. V dropped 6 bases and J dropped 6 bases, with 11 bases sitting between them. Here the CDR3 reads CASSPATDGYTF. CDR3 DNA: TGTGCCAGCAGCCCGGCGACGGATGGCTACACCTTC.

V and J are TRBV28 and TRBJ2-7, with D perhaps TRBD1 (6 bases). V was trimmed by 9 bases and J by 5 bases, leaving 14 bases between them. Looked up from germline, CDR1 is MDHEN and CDR2 is SYDVKM. The CDR3 is made up of 12 amino acids. This CDR3 is CASNRVWHEQYF. The CDR3 bases are TGTGCCAGTAACAGGGTCTGGCACGAGCAGTACTTC.

This chain links TRBV11-1 with TRBJ2-3, with 9 positions matching TRBD2. The V and J ends lost 3 bases and 6 bases, in that order; junction bases with no gene match: 1. The CDR3 spans 13 residues. Germline V gives CDR1 SGHAT, CDR2 FQDESV (reference sequence). CDR3 sequence reads: CASSLREGDTQYF. The CDR3 DNA reads TGTGCCAGCAGCTTGCGGGAGGGGGATACGCAGTATTTT.

This clone was recorded a few times. J is TRBJ1-3 and V is TRBV5-6; D gene unclear. The CDR3 runs to 14 residues. Trimming took 4 bases from V and 4 from J, leaving 12 bases between them. Germline V gene lookup returns CDR1 SGHDT and CDR2 YYEEEE. The CDR3 loop is CASSPPGSGNTIYF. CDR3 DNA sequence: TGTGCCAGCAGCCCCCCTGGGTCCGGAAACACCATATATTTT.

The chain carries TRBV10-1 and TRBJ2-3; TRBD2 agrees at 10 bases. Trimming removed 3 bases from V and 4 bases from J; junction bases left unmatched: 7. CDR1 is WNHNN and CDR2 is SYGVQD in the germline V gene (reference sequence). The CDR3 has 16 amino acids. In DNA, the CDR3 is TGCGCCAGCAGTGAAGGGCTAGCGGGAGATCCAGATACGCAGTATTTT. This encodes CASSEGLAGDPDTQYF.

The rearrangement links TRBV9 to TRBJ1-2; a possible D gene is TRBD1 (5 bases). Germline-derived CDR1 and CDR2 are SGDLS and YYNGEE. V dropped 3 bases and J dropped 7 bases, with 10 bases sitting between them. The CDR3 sequence is 12 residues long. CDR3 sequence (DNA): TGTGCCAGCAGCGCTCAGGGCCCTGGCTACACCTTC. It translates to CASSAQGPGYTF.

The rearrangement uses TRBV20-1 and TRBJ2-7, with TRBD1 identical over 8 bases. Germline assignment: CDR1 DFQATT and CDR2 SNEGSKA (reference sequence). J gave up 7 bases and V 3 bases, and 2 bases lay outside the gene matches. The CDR3 is 11 amino acids. The CDR3 is CSASGTGEQYF. CDR3 coding DNA: TGCAGTGCTAGCGGGACAGGTGAGCAGTACTTC.

The chain links TRBV13 to TRBJ2-5; 10 bases fit TRBD2. V lost 5 bases and J lost 5; bases outside the gene matches: 14. Germline CDR1 and CDR2: PRHDT and FYEKMQ (reference sequence). The CDR3 spans 17 residues. The DNA for the CDR3 is TGTGCCAGCAGCCCCGCCCGGACTAGCGGTAGATCGGAGACCCAGTACTTC. This codes for CASSPARTSGRSETQYF.

This chain joins TRBV6-5 and TRBJ1-5; 9 bases fit TRBD1. J lost 7 bases, V lost 10 bases, and 11 bases had no gene match. Germline loops: CDR1 MNHEY, CDR2 SVGAGI. The CDR3 consists of 14 residues. For the CDR3, the DNA is TGTGCCACCCACGCGGGACAGGGCTCCCAGCCCCAGCATTTT. It encodes CATHAGQGSQPQHF.

This sequence joins TRBV7-8 and TRBJ1-3, with D possibly matching TRBD1 (6 bases). Germline V gene lookup returns CDR1 SGHVS and CDR2 FQNEAQ. Trimming left V 8 bases short and J 4 bases short, with 9 bases between. This CDR3 contains 12 residues. The CDR3 loop reads CASGTPGNTIYF. The CDR3 DNA sequence: TGTGCCAGCGGGACACCGGGAAACACCATATATTTT. Combining the CDR3 with reference TRBV7-8 and TRBJ1-3 gives the whole variable domain GAGVSQSPRYKVAKRGQDVALRCDPISGHVSLFWYQQALGQGPEFLTYFQNEAQLDKSGLPSDRFFAERPEGSVSTLKIQRTQQEDSAVYLCASGTPGNTIYFGEGSWLTVV.

The chain combines TRBV6-5 with TRBJ2-7; TRBD2 aligns across 12 bases. J gave up 6 bases and V 5 bases, and 5 bases lay outside the gene matches. The CDR3 length is 14 residues. Germline CDR1 reads MNHEY; CDR2 reads SVGAGI. This CDR3 reads CASSRASGGAEQYF. CDR3 in DNA: TGTGCCAGCAGTCGGGCTAGCGGGGGGGCCGAGCAGTACTTC.

Points on this clone: Sequence at one end of the junction differs from germline and may be a read error. The chain combines TRBV30 with TRBJ2-1; D unclear. This CDR3 region has 11 residues. Looked up from germline, CDR1 is GTSNPN and CDR2 is SVGIG (reference sequence). The CDR3 DNA sequence: TGTGCCCGGAGAGGTTACAATGAGCAGTTCTTC. Protein sequence: CARRGYNEQFF.

The genes are TRBV18 and TRBJ1-5; the D gene is possibly TRBD1 (6 bases). Between the trimmed V and J ends, which lost 1 base and 2 bases, there was a span of 9 bases. CDR1 is KGHSH and CDR2 is LQKENI in the germline V gene. The CDR3 length is 15 residues. CDR3 amino acids: CASSPQGVGNQPQHF. The DNA for the CDR3 is TGTGCCAGCTCACCACAGGGGGTGGGCAATCAGCCCCAGCATTTT. The complete variable domain, with remaining parts taken from reference TRBV18 and TRBJ1-5, reads NAGVMQNPRHLVRRRGQEARLRCSPMKGHSHVYWYRQLPEEGLKFMVYLQKENIIDESGMPKERFSAEFPKEGPSILRIQQVVRGDSAAYFCASSPQGVGNQPQHFGDGTRLSIL.

The chain is built from TRBV5-1 and TRBJ1-2, with unresolved D. With 4 bases removed from V and 3 bases from J, the gap between germline ends came to 7 bases. Looked up from germline, CDR1 is SGHRS and CDR2 is YFSETQ. The CDR3 is made up of 12 amino acids. CDR3 sequence: CASSPDHYGYTF. In nucleotides, the CDR3 is TGCGCCAGCAGCCCGGACCACTATGGCTACACCTTC.

The chain joins TRBV9 to TRBJ1-2; TRBD1 aligns across 8 bases. The junction had 9 bases not matched to a gene; V was cut back by 4 bases and J by 4 bases. The CDR3 is 15 residues long. CDR1 and CDR2 from the germline V gene are SGDLS and YYNGEE. The CDR3 here is CASSTGTGMPYGYTF. The CDR3 region has the DNA TGTGCCAGCAGCACTGGGACAGGCATGCCCTATGGCTACACCTTC. The full variable domain, completed using reference TRBV9 and TRBJ1-2, is DSGVTQTPKHLITATGQRVTLRCSPRSGDLSVYWYQQSLDQGLQFLIQYYNGEERAKGNILERFSAQQFPDLHSELNLSSLELGDSALYFCASSTGTGMPYGYTFGSGTRLTVV.

This clone has just a few counts. The CDR3 loop is CASSKGLNNQPQHF. CDR3 bases: TGTGCCAGCAGTAAGGGACTGAACAATCAGCCCCAGCATTTT. This chain connects TRBV2 to TRBJ1-5; D is perhaps TRBD1 (5 bases). CDR1 and CDR2 (germline): SNHLY, FYNNEI. There are 14 residues in the CDR3. Trimming cost V 5 bases and J 3 bases, with 11 bases left between them.

This clone was seen only once. The chain uses TRBV19 and TRBJ1-1; D remains unclear. Germline CDR1 LNHDA, CDR2 SQIVND (reference sequence). The CDR3 is 14 residues long. The germline V and J ends were trimmed by 7 bases and 5 bases, with 17 bases remaining between them. CDR3 protein: CASMVGSLITEAFF. CDR3 DNA: TGTGCCAGTATGGTGGGCAGCCTAATAACTGAAGCTTTCTTT.

The chain combines TRBV9 with TRBJ2-3, with 8 bases aligning to TRBD2. The CDR3 is 16 amino acids. The V gene end was trimmed by 0 bases and the J gene end by 0 bases; junction bases not matched to a gene: 3. CDR1 and CDR2 (germline): SGDLS, YYNGEE. CDR3 in DNA: TGTGCCAGCAGCGTAGGGCGGGGGGCGAGCACAGATACGCAGTATTTT. Translating it yields CASSVGRGASTDTQYF.

This chain uses TRBV6-5 with TRBJ1-1; D is unclear. Germline CDR1 and CDR2: MNHEY and SVGAGI. V shed 6 bases and J shed 1 base, with 12 bases lying between them. The CDR3 consists of 14 residues. The CDR3 DNA follows: TGTGCCAGCAGACCGGGCCGGGGGAACACTGAAGCTTTCTTT. It specifies CASRPGRGNTEAFF.